These 5 T cell receptor beta chains were sequenced from one sample in a study of cytomegalovirus exposure and HLA in healthy donors. PCR primers comprised 60 Vbeta and 13 Jbeta primers. Measured with immunoSEQ multiplex PCR; TCRdb has only the in-frame clones, and not every one. Of approximately 140,000 clones in the sample, roughly 80% were seen once. Sequencing was done on a sample of PBMCs. These receptors all come from a woman in her thirties or forties in good health and CMV-seropositive.

This clone was recorded a few times. The chain carries TRBV6-1 and TRBJ1-2; no reliable D call. The CDR3 totals 12 residues. Germline V lookup: CDR1 MNHNS, CDR2 SASEGT. Trimming removed 2 bases from V and 5 bases from J, with 6 bases in between. CDR3 in amino acids: CASSERLYGYTF. For the CDR3, the DNA is TGTGCCAGCAGTGAACGTCTATATGGCTACACCTTC.

The rearrangement links TRBV11-1 to TRBJ2-7; D is uncertain. The CDR3 totals 14 residues. Germline assignment: CDR1 SGHAT and CDR2 FQDESV (reference sequence). Trimming took 1 base from V and 6 from J, leaving 13 bases between them. Here the CDR3 reads CASSLGQALGEQYF. Written as DNA, the CDR3 is TGTGCCAGCAGCTTAGGGCAGGCCCTCGGCGAGCAGTACTTC.

This clone was observed a few times. CDR3: CASSLTYGSAFF. For the CDR3, the DNA is TGCGCCAGCAGCCTCACTTACGGGTCTGCTTTCTTT. The J gene is TRBJ1-1, the V gene TRBV4-1; D remains unclear. Trimming shortened V by 4 bases and J by 11 bases, and 14 bases separated the two germline ends. The CDR3 runs to 12 residues. CDR1 is MGHRA, CDR2 YSYEKL, per germline.

The genes are TRBV28 and TRBJ1-1; 9 nucleotides agree with TRBD1. The CDR3 loop spans 14 amino acids. The junction had 7 bases not matched to a gene; V was cut back by 6 bases and J by 5 bases. Germline V CDR1 and CDR2: MDHEN, SYDVKM. The CDR3 nucleotides are TGTGCCAGCAGGGACCGACAGGGGGGGACTGAAGCTTTCTTT. Translated: CASRDRQGGTEAFF.

The chain has TRBV10-3 and TRBJ2-3; TRBD2 might be the D (6 bases). Trimming shortened V by 6 bases and J by 4 bases, and 17 bases separated the two germline ends. The CDR3 length is 15 residues. Germline values: CDR1 ENHRY, CDR2 SYGVKD. The CDR3 sequence is CAIRPGGGVADTQYF. CDR3 coding DNA: TGTGCCATCAGGCCCGGCGGCGGGGTGGCAGATACGCAGTATTTT.